This TCR beta chain was sequenced in a study of shared clonotypes between healthy human individuals. Method: immunoSEQ multiplex PCR; TCRdb's copy keeps in-frame clones and lacks some. The data show approximately 530,000 clones, roughly 95% seen once. The CDR3 is 16 amino acids. Germline V CDR1 and CDR2: SGHRS, YFSETQ. The V segment lost 4 bases and the J segment 3 bases; nucleotides outside the gene matches: 11. Points from the study as a whole: Memory subsets had estimated richness that was generally smaller than that of naive subsets. Sharing across a few donors was seen in 4.5% to 6.5% of naive CD4 clonotypes. Sequencing depth was expected to influence donor clonotype sharing.

Comments on this clone: The target antigen is unknown.

Sequenced input: naive CD4+ T cells sorted from blood. Subset here: CD45RA+ positively selected. The V and J genes are TRBV5-1 and TRBJ2-3; 7 nucleotides agree with TRBD1. The clonotype originates from a woman between 25 and 40 years old in good health. The CDR3 nucleotides read TGCGCCAGCAGCAGAGTGACCGGGACAGTAACAGATACGCAGTATTTT. It specifies CASSRVTGTVTDTQYF.